The source of this T cell receptor beta chain is a study of control samples from healthy donors and cancer patients. Trimming cost V 3 bases and J 1 base, with 13 bases left between them. Germline V lookup: CDR1 LGHNT, CDR2 FRNRAP. This CDR3 region has 16 residues. The method was immunoSEQ multiplex PCR; TCRdb's version includes in-frame clones alone and lacks a portion of them. The data contain 150,000 to 200,000 clones, around 92% of them singletons. The source is a woman aged 40-49 years in good health. What was sequenced was blood. The chain is built from TRBV12-5 and TRBJ1-5; D is unresolved. The CDR3 reads CASGLYGFESNQPQHF. The CDR3 nucleotides read TGTGCTAGTGGTTTATATGGATTTGAAAGCAATCAGCCCCAGCATTTT.